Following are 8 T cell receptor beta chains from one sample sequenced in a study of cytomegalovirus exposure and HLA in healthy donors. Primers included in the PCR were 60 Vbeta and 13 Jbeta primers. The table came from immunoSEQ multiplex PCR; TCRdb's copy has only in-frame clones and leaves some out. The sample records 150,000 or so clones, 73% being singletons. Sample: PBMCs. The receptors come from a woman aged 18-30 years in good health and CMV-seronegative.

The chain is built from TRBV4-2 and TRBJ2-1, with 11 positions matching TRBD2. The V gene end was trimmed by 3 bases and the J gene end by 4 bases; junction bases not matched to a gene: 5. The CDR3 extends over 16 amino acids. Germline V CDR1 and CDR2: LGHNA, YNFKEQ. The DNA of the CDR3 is TGTGCCAGCAGCCAGCCCCTAGCGGGGGGATACAATGAGCAGTTCTTC. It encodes CASSQPLAGGYNEQFF.

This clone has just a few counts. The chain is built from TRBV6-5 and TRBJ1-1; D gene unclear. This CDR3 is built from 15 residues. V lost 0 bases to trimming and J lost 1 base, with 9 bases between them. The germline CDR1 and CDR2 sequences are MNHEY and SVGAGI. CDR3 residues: CASSYSPQKNTEAFF. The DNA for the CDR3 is TGTGCCAGCAGTTACTCTCCACAAAAGAACACTGAAGCTTTCTTT.

CDR3 loop: CASSQDQPGRAGSTIYF. Written as DNA, the CDR3 is TGTGCCAGCAGCCAAGATCAACCGGGCAGGGCAGGTAGCACCATATATTTT. The chain is built from TRBV4-2 and TRBJ1-3; D is perhaps TRBD1 (5 bases). Germline lookup yields CDR1 LGHNA and CDR2 YNFKEQ. The CDR3 loop spans 17 amino acids. V lost 0 bases and J lost 9, with 21 bases in between.

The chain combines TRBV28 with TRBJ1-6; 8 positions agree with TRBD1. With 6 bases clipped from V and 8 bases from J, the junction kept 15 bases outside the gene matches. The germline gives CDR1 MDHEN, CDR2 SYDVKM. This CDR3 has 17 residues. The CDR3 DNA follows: TGTGCCAGCAGGCCCTATGGGCAGGGGGCGATCTATTCACCCCTCCACTTT. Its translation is CASRPYGQGAIYSPLHF.

The chain's CDR3 is CASSLRLAVETGELFF. CDR3 DNA sequence: TGTGCCAGCAGCTTGCGGCTAGCGGTCGAAACCGGGGAGCTGTTTTTT. The rearrangement joins TRBV5-4 to TRBJ2-2; 7 bases agree with TRBD2. CDR1 and CDR2 (germline): SGHNT, YYREEE (reference sequence). The J segment lost 5 bases and the V segment lost 1 base, leaving 8 bases of the junction unmatched. The CDR3 is 16 amino acids.

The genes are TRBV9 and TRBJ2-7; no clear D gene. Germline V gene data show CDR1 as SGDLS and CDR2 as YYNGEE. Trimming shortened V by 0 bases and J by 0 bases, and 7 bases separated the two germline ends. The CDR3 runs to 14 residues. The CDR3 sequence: CASSVGEDSYEQYF. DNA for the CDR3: TGTGCCAGCAGCGTAGGTGAGGACTCCTACGAGCAGTACTTC.

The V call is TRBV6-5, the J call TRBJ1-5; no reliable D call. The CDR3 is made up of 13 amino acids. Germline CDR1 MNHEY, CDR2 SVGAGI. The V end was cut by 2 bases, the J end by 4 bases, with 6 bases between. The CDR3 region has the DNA TGTGCCAGCAGTTACGCGCCAAATCAGCCCCAGCATTTT. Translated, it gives CASSYAPNQPQHF.

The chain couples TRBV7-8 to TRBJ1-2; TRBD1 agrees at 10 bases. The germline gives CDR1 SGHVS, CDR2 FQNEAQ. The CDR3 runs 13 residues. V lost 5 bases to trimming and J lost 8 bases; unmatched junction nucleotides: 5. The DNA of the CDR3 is TGTGCCAGCAGCCGAGACAGGGGGCGAGGCTACACCTTC. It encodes CASSRDRGRGYTF.